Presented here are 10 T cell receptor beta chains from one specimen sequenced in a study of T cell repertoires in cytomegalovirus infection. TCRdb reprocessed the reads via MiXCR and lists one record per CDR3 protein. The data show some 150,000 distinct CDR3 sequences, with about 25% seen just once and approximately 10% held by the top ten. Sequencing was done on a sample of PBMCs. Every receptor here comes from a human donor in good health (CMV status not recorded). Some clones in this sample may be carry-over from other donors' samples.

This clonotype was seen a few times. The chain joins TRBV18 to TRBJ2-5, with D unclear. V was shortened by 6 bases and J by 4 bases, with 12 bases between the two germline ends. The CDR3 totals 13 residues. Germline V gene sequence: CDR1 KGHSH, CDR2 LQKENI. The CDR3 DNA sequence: TGTGCCAGCTCCCCCCCCCGAGGAGAGACCCAGTACTTC. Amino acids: CASSPPRGETQYF.

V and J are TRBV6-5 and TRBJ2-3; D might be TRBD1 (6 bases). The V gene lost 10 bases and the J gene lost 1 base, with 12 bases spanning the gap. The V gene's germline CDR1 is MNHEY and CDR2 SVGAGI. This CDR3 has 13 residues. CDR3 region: CATGQPRTDTQYF. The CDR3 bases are TGTGCCACCGGACAGCCCCGCACAGATACGCAGTATTTT.

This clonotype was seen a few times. As DNA, the CDR3 is TGTGCCAGCAGTGAAGGGCTAGCGATTCACAATGAGCAGTTCTTC. Encoded protein: CASSEGLAIHNEQFF. V usage is TRBV6-1 and J usage is TRBJ2-1, with a tentative D call TRBD2 (6 bases). This CDR3 is built from 15 residues. Germline CDR1 MNHNS, CDR2 SASEGT. The V gene lost 1 base and the J gene lost 5 bases, with 12 bases spanning the gap.

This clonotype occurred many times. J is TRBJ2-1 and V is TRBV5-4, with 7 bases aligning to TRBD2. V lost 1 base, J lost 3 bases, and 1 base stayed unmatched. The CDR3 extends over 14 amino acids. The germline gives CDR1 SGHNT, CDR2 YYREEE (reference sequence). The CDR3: CASSLPGGYNEQFF. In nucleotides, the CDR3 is TGTGCCAGCAGCTTGCCGGGGGGCTACAATGAGCAGTTCTTC.

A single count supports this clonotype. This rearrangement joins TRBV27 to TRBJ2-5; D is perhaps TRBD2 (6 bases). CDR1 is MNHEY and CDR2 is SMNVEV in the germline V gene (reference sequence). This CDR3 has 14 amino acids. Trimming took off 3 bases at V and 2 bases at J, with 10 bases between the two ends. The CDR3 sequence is CASSLASGQETQYF. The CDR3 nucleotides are TGTGCCAGCAGTTTGGCGAGCGGGCAAGAGACCCAGTACTTC.

This chain's CDR3 is CASSASTEGNEQFF. The CDR3 nucleotides are TGTGCCAGCAGCGCCTCGACAGAGGGGAATGAGCAGTTCTTC. The J gene is TRBJ2-1, the V gene TRBV9; D is possibly TRBD1 or TRBD2 (5 bases each). The V gene lost 3 bases and the J gene lost 7 bases, with 14 bases spanning the gap. Germline V gives CDR1 SGDLS, CDR2 YYNGEE. The CDR3 sequence is 14 residues long. The full variable domain, completed using reference TRBV9 and TRBJ2-1, is DSGVTQTPKHLITATGQRVTLRCSPRSGDLSVYWYQQSLDQGLQFLIQYYNGEERAKGNILERFSAQQFPDLHSELNLSSLELGDSALYFCASSASTEGNEQFFGPGTRLTVL.

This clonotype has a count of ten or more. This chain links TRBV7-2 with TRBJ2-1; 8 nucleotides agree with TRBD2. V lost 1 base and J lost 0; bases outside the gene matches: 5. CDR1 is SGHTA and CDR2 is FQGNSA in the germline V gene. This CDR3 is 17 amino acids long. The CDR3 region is CASSLEERGSSYNEQFF. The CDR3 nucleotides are TGTGCCAGCAGCTTAGAGGAGCGGGGGAGCTCCTACAATGAGCAGTTCTTC.

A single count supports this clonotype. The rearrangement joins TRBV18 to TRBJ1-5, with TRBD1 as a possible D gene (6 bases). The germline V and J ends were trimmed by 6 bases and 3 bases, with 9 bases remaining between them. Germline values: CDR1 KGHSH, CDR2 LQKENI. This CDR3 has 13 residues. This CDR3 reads CASSGAVNQPQHF. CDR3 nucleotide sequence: TGTGCCAGCTCGGGGGCGGTCAATCAGCCCCAGCATTTT.

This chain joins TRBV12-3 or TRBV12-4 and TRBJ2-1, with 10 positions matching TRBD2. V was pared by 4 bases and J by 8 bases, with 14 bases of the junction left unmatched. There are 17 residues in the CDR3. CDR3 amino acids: CASSSSLAGGGPDEQFF. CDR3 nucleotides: TGTGCCAGCAGTTCCTCTTTAGCGGGAGGTGGACCCGATGAGCAGTTCTTC.

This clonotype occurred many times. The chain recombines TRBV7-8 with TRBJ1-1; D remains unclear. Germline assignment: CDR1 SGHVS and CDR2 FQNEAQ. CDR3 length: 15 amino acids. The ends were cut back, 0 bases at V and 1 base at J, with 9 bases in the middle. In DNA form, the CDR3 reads TGTGCCAGCAGCTTAGCGCGTACAGAGAACACTGAAGCTTTCTTT. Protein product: CASSLARTENTEAFF.